The 30 T cell receptor beta chains in this list originate from one sample, sequenced in a study of neurological immune-mediated disorders. In TCRdb, the 5' RACE reads were re-called with MiXCR into one record per CDR3 protein. The sample has roughly 48,000 distinct CDR3 sequences, approximately 11% seen once. Sample time point: longitudinal time-point 3. Specimen: PBMCs. Receptor source: a male donor with HTLV-1-associated myelopathy (HAM/TSP).

This clonotype appeared many times. This rearrangement joins TRBV27 to TRBJ2-1; tentatively, D is TRBD1 or TRBD2 (5 bases each). With 5 bases removed from V and 2 bases from J, the gap between germline ends came to 16 bases. Germline V gene data show CDR1 as MNHEY and CDR2 as SMNVEV (reference sequence). The CDR3 has 16 residues. Written as DNA, the CDR3 is TGTGCCAGCAGTCCCGGGACCTTTGGGGCCTACAATGAGCAGTTCTTC. Amino acid sequence: CASSPGTFGAYNEQFF.

This clonotype was found many times. This rearrangement joins TRBV4-3 to TRBJ2-3, with a possible D match to TRBD2 (5 bases). The CDR3 contains 14 residues. Trimming removed 2 bases at V and 6 bases at J, with 12 bases between. Germline V gives CDR1 LGHNA, CDR2 YSLEER. CDR3 residues: CASSQSFSVDTQYF. The CDR3, as DNA: TGCGCCAGCAGCCAAAGTTTTAGCGTGGATACGCAGTATTTT.

In this sample, this clonotype turned up many times. This rearrangement joins TRBV20-1 to TRBJ2-7; TRBD2 aligns across 15 bases. The germline CDR1 and CDR2 sequences are DFQATT and SNEGSKA (reference sequence). The CDR3 extends over 14 amino acids. V shed 7 bases, J shed 4 bases, and the junction held 5 bases outside the gene matches. The CDR3, as DNA: TGCAGTGGCCGGACTAGCGGGGGGGTATACGAGCAGTACTTC. This gives the protein CSGRTSGGVYEQYF.

The table lists this clonotype with many counts. V is TRBV5-1 and J is TRBJ1-1; TRBD1 aligns across 9 bases. Trimming took 0 bases from V and 6 from J; bases not matched to a gene: 0. Germline V gives CDR1 SGHRS, CDR2 YFSETQ. CDR3 length: 13 residues. CDR3 region: CASSLGQGAEAFF. DNA for the CDR3: TGCGCCAGCAGCTTGGGACAGGGGGCTGAAGCTTTCTTT.

This clonotype came up many times. V is TRBV27 and J is TRBJ1-2; weak D call: TRBD1 (5 bases). V lost 6 bases and J lost 0, with 8 bases in between. CDR1 and CDR2 (germline): MNHEY, SMNVEV (reference sequence). CDR3 length: 13 amino acids. The CDR3 DNA follows: TGTGCCAGCAGCCCGGGACCTAACTATGGCTACACCTTC. It encodes CASSPGPNYGYTF.

Notes on this clonotype: One end of the junction does not line up with germline, which may come from a read error. V and J are TRBV10-3 and TRBJ2-7; a possible D gene is TRBD1 (5 bases). In germline, CDR1 is ENHRY, CDR2 SYGVKD. CDR3 length: 15 amino acids. The CDR3, as DNA: TGTGCAATCAATGAGTCGGTAGGGGATAGGGACGAGCAGTACTTC. It specifies CAINESVGDRDEQYF.

This clonotype has a count of ten or more. The chain has TRBV7-7 and TRBJ2-1; 8 bases match TRBD2. V trimming: 4 bases; J trimming: 1 base; junction bases outside the gene matches: 6. Germline CDR1 and CDR2: SSHAT and FNYEAQ (reference sequence). There are 16 residues in the CDR3. CDR3 residues: CASSYQAGASYNEQFF. The CDR3 DNA is TGTGCCAGCAGCTACCAAGCGGGGGCTTCCTACAATGAGCAGTTCTTC.

The chain joins TRBV9 to TRBJ2-2, with unresolved D. The CDR3 has 15 amino acids. Germline V CDR1 and CDR2: SGDLS, YYNGEE. V lost 0 bases to trimming and J lost 1 base, with 7 bases between them. The chain's CDR3 is CASSVAVRNTGELFF. The CDR3, as DNA: TGTGCCAGCAGCGTAGCTGTGAGGAACACCGGGGAGCTGTTTTTT.

In this sample, this clonotype turned up many times. The genes are TRBV27 and TRBJ1-5; D is unclear. CDR3 size: 13 residues. Germline V CDR1 and CDR2: MNHEY, SMNVEV (reference sequence). V was pared by 2 bases and J by 5 bases, with 7 bases between. CDR3 DNA sequence: TGTGCCAGCAGTTTAAATTACGATCAGCCCCAGCATTTT. As protein: CASSLNYDQPQHF.

This clonotype has ten or more counts. In DNA form, the CDR3 reads TGCAGTGCAAGACCTCCGAGGGGGACCCAGTACTTC. Its protein is CSARPPRGTQYF. The genes are TRBV20-1 and TRBJ2-5; possibly TRBD1 or TRBD2 for D (5 bases each). Germline V lookup: CDR1 DFQATT, CDR2 SNEGSKA (reference sequence). This CDR3 is 12 amino acids long. Trimming cost V 6 bases and J 7 bases, with 15 bases left between them.

This clonotype was detected ten times or more. V usage is TRBV12-3 or TRBV12-4 and J usage is TRBJ1-2; TRBD1 is a possible D gene (5 bases). The CDR3 has 11 residues. Trimming took off 6 bases at V and 13 bases at J, with 15 bases between the two ends. The CDR3 DNA follows: TGTGCCAGCAGCAAAGGGGTCTCCCTCACCTTC. This translates into CASSKGVSLTF.

At least ten counts were recorded for this clonotype. This chain uses TRBV12-3 or TRBV12-4 with TRBJ1-1, with TRBD1 matching over 9 bases. The V gene end was trimmed by 4 bases and the J gene end by 0 bases; junction bases not matched to a gene: 3. This CDR3 spans 15 amino acids. This CDR3 is CASSSDRGLNTEAFF. CDR3 in DNA: TGTGCCAGCAGTTCGGACAGGGGTTTGAACACTGAAGCTTTCTTT.

This clonotype was recorded many times. This rearrangement joins TRBV29-1 to TRBJ2-7, with D unresolved. V lost 3 bases and J 1 base, leaving 13 bases between the germline ends. Germline values: CDR1 SQVTM, CDR2 ANQGSEA. The CDR3 is made up of 14 amino acids. The CDR3 here is CSVESGGISYEQYF. The CDR3 DNA reads as TGCAGCGTTGAGTCGGGTGGCATTTCCTACGAGCAGTACTTC.

With regard to this clonotype: One end of the junction is discordant with germline, which a read error may explain. The chain has TRBV5-1 and TRBJ1-2; D not certain. From germline, CDR1 is SGHRS and CDR2 YFSETQ. The CDR3 length is 14 residues. The CDR3 sequence is CASSLGCSNYGYTF. Written as DNA, the CDR3 is TGCGCCAGCAGTCTGGGATGTTCTAACTATGGCTACACCTTT. Full variable domain (outside the CDR3, taken from reference TRBV5-1 and TRBJ1-2): KAGVTQTPRYLIKTRGQQVTLSCSPISGHRSVSWYQQTPGQGLQFLFEYFSETQRNKGNFPGRFSGRQFSNSRSEMNVSTLELGDSALYLCASSLGCSNYGYTFGSGTRLTVV.

This clonotype came up a few times. The genes are TRBV12-3 or TRBV12-4 and TRBJ2-2; 13 bases line up with TRBD2. CDR3 length: 20 residues. J lost 0 bases, V lost 6 bases, and 13 bases had no gene match. This chain's CDR3 is CASRFLRLAGGIANTGELFF. CDR3 coding DNA: TGTGCCAGCAGATTTCTCCGACTAGCGGGGGGCATCGCGAACACCGGGGAGCTGTTTTTT.

This clonotype has a count of ten or more. The V call is TRBV29-1, the J call TRBJ1-2; the D is unclear. Germline V lookup: CDR1 SQVTM, CDR2 ANQGSEA. Trimming cost V 6 bases and J 4 bases, with 15 bases left between them. The CDR3 sequence is 13 residues long. This CDR3 is CSVGSGVGYGYTF. As DNA, the CDR3 is TGCAGCGTGGGGTCTGGGGTGGGCTATGGCTACACCTTC.

This clonotype was picked up many times. CDR3 DNA: TGCAGCGTTGGGTACACCAGATACGAGCAGTACTTC. Translated, it gives CSVGYTRYEQYF. The chain employs TRBV29-1 and TRBJ2-7; D is undetermined. Trimming took off 4 bases at V and 4 bases at J, with 11 bases between the two ends. The CDR3 contains 12 residues. CDR1 is SQVTM and CDR2 is ANQGSEA in the germline V gene.

At least ten counts were recorded for this clonotype. This rearrangement joins TRBV20-1 to TRBJ1-6; D remains ambiguous. The CDR3 extends over 14 amino acids. V was pared by 6 bases and J by 10 bases, with 19 bases between. CDR1 is DFQATT, CDR2 SNEGSKA, per germline (reference sequence). The CDR3 is CSASDRESNSPLHF. In DNA form, the CDR3 reads TGCAGTGCATCAGACCGGGAGTCTAACTCACCCCTCCACTTT.

At least ten counts were recorded for this clonotype. The J gene is TRBJ2-5, the V gene TRBV12-3 or TRBV12-4; D gene ambiguous. Trimming left V 2 bases short and J 5 bases short, with 6 bases between. CDR3 length equals 12 residues. The CDR3 nucleotides read TGTGCCAGCAGTTTATTACCTGAGACCCAGTACTTC. Encoded protein: CASSLLPETQYF.

This clonotype occurred many times. J is TRBJ1-5 and V is TRBV6-5, with D possibly matching TRBD1 (6 bases). This CDR3 contains 13 residues. Trimming took off 7 bases at V and 7 bases at J, with 14 bases between the two ends. Germline CDR1 and CDR2: MNHEY and SVGAGI. CDR3: CASKGQRGQPQHF. CDR3 nucleotides: TGTGCCAGCAAAGGACAGAGAGGGCAGCCCCAGCATTTT.

In this sample, this clonotype turned up many times. The chain employs TRBV28 and TRBJ1-2; D not resolved. CDR1 MDHEN and CDR2 SYDVKM come from the germline V gene. Between the trimmed V and J ends, which lost 4 bases and 4 bases, there was a span of 10 bases. This CDR3 spans 13 amino acids. The DNA of the CDR3 is TGTGCCAGCAGTTCGGCCAGGCGCTATGGCTACACCTTC. Translation: CASSSARRYGYTF.

This clonotype was detected ten times or more. The chain recombines TRBV20-1 with TRBJ1-5, with TRBD1 identical over 10 bases. This CDR3 is 14 amino acids long. The V gene end was trimmed by 7 bases and the J gene end by 8 bases; junction bases not matched to a gene: 11. Germline V lookup: CDR1 DFQATT, CDR2 SNEGSKA (reference sequence). The CDR3 region has the DNA TGCAGTGTAGCCACCCGACAGGGGGCGAAGCCCCAGCATTTT. This gives the protein CSVATRQGAKPQHF.

The rearrangement links TRBV7-2 to TRBJ2-5; 11 bases map to TRBD2. The CDR3 has 19 amino acids. Per germline, CDR1 SGHTA and CDR2 FQGNSA. V lost 1 base, J lost 5 bases, and 15 bases stayed unmatched. The DNA of the CDR3 is TGTGCCAGCAGCTTAGAGAAAACTAGCGGGGGAGGGTTTGGCGAGACCCAGTACTTC. It specifies CASSLEKTSGGGFGETQYF.

This clonotype was detected many times. This chain connects TRBV4-2 to TRBJ2-1, with 9 bases matching TRBD2. V lost 0 bases to trimming and J lost 1 base; unmatched junction nucleotides: 4. Germline assignment: CDR1 LGHNA and CDR2 YNFKEQ. CDR3 length: 17 residues. The CDR3 loop reads CASSQDFSGGSYNEQFF. Here the CDR3 DNA reads TGTGCCAGCAGCCAAGACTTTAGCGGGGGTTCCTACAATGAGCAGTTCTTC.

This clonotype was counted many times. The chain has TRBV9 and TRBJ2-3; tentatively, D is TRBD2 (5 bases). CDR1 and CDR2 from the germline V gene are SGDLS and YYNGEE. The CDR3 length is 15 residues. Deletions cut 0 bases from V and 5 bases from J, with 13 bases between. Here the CDR3 DNA reads TGTGCCAGCAGCGTAGAAACTAGGTCTGGAGATACGCAGTATTTT. Translation gives CASSVETRSGDTQYF.

This clonotype occurred many times. The gene calls are TRBV7-2 and TRBJ2-6; D not resolved. The CDR3 covers 18 residues. Germline V CDR1 and CDR2: SGHTA, FQGNSA. With 3 bases removed from V and 0 bases from J, the gap between germline ends came to 15 bases. The CDR3 protein is CASSFVRALSSGANVLTF. CDR3 in DNA: TGTGCCAGCAGCTTTGTGAGAGCCTTAAGCTCTGGGGCCAACGTCCTGACTTTC.

This clonotype has at least ten counts. The chain recombines TRBV7-3 with TRBJ2-5, with a tentative D call TRBD1 (6 bases). CDR1 SGHTA and CDR2 FQGTGA come from the germline V gene. The length of the CDR3 is 13 residues. V was trimmed by 5 bases and J by 0 bases, leaving 7 bases between them. CDR3 nucleotides: TGTGCCAGCAGCCGGACAGACCAAGAGACCCAGTACTTC. This sequence encodes CASSRTDQETQYF.

This clonotype was seen at least ten times. This chain joins TRBV9 and TRBJ1-1; 9 bases match TRBD1. Germline lookup yields CDR1 SGDLS and CDR2 YYNGEE. Losses at the gene ends were 4 bases for V and 3 bases for J; bases not matched to a gene: 7. The CDR3 is made up of 15 amino acids. The CDR3 sequence: CASSPRQGVYTEAFF. The CDR3 nucleotides are TGTGCCAGCAGCCCGCGACAGGGGGTTTACACTGAAGCTTTCTTT.

This clonotype was seen many times. This chain links TRBV5-1 with TRBJ1-2, with D unclear. CDR1 and CDR2 from the germline V gene are SGHRS and YFSETQ. The CDR3 totals 14 residues. V lost 0 bases to trimming and J lost 2 bases, with 8 bases between them. As DNA, the CDR3 is TGCGCCAGCAGCTTGGGATCAGTGAACTATGGCTACACCTTC. This codes for CASSLGSVNYGYTF.

This clonotype was counted at least ten times. V is TRBV9 and J is TRBJ1-2; possible D gene TRBD1, 5 bases. CDR1 and CDR2 from the germline V gene are SGDLS and YYNGEE. The CDR3 is 15 amino acids. Trimming cost V 0 bases and J 4 bases, with 13 bases left between them. For the CDR3, the DNA is TGTGCCAGCAGCGTAGGGGTCAGGGATCTCTATGGCTACACCTTC. Its protein is CASSVGVRDLYGYTF.